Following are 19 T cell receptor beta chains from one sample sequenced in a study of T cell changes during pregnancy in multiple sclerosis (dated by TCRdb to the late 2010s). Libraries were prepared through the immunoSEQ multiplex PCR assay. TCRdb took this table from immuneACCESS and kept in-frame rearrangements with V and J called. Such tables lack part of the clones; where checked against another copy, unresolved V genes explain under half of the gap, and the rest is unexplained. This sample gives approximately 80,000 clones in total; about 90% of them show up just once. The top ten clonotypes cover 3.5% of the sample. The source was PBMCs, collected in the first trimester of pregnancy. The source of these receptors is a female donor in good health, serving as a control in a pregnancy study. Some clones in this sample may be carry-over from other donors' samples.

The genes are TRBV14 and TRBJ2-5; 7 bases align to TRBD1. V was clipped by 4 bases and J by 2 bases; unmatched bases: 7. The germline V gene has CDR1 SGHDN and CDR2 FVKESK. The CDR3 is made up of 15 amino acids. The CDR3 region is CASSLLQGRQETQYF. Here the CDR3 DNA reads TGTGCCAGCAGCCTCTTACAGGGGCGGCAAGAGACCCAGTACTTC.

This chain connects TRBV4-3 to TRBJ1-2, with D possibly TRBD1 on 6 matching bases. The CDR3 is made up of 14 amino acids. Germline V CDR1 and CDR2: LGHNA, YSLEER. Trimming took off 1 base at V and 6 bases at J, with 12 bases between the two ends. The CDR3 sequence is CASSQGRTADGYTF. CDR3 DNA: TGCGCCAGCAGCCAAGGGCGGACAGCAGATGGCTACACCTTC.

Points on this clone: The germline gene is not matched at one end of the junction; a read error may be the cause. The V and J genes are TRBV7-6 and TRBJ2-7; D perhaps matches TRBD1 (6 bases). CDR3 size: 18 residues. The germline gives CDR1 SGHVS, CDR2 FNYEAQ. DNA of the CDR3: TGTGCCAGCAGCCTAGCCCCTCCATCGACAGGAATTGCCTACGAGCAGTACTTC. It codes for CASSLAPPSTGIAYEQYF.

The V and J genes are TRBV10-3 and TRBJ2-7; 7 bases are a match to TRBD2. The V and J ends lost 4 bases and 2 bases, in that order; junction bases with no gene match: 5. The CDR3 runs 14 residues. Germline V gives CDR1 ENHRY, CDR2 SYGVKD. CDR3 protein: CAISGLAEPYEQYF. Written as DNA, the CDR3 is TGTGCCATCAGTGGTCTAGCGGAACCCTACGAGCAGTACTTC.

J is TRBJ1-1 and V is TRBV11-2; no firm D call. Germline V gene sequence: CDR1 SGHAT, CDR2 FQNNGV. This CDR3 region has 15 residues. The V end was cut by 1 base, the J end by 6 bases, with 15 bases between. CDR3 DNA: TGTGCCAGCAGCTTAGGCCACGTTGTGGACTCTGAAGCTTTCTTT. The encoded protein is CASSLGHVVDSEAFF.

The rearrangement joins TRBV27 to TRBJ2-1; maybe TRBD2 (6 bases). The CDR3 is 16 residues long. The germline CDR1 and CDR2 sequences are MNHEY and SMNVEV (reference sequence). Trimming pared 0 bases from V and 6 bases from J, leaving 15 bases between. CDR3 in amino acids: CASSLSVAGKSNEQFF. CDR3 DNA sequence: TGTGCCAGCAGTTTATCGGTGGCGGGAAAGAGCAATGAGCAGTTCTTC.

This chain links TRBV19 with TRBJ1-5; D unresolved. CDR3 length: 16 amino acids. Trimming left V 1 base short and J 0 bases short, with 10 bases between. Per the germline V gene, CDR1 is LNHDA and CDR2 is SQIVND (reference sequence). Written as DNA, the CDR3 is TGTGCCAGTAGTATAGGACCCCGAGGTAGCAATCAGCCCCAGCATTTT. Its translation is CASSIGPRGSNQPQHF. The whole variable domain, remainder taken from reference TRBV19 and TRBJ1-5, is DGGITQSPKYLFRKEGQNVTLSCEQNLNHDAMYWYRQDPGQGLRLIYYSQIVNDFQKGDIAEGYSVSREKKESFPLTVTSAQKNPTAFYLCASSIGPRGSNQPQHFGDGTRLSIL.

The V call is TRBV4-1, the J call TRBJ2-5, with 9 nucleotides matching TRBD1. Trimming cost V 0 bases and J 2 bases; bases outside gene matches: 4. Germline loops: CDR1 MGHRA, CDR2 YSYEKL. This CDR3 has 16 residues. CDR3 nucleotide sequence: TGCGCCAGCAGCCAAGAGAGTGGGACAGGGCAAGAGACCCAGTACTTC. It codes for CASSQESGTGQETQYF.

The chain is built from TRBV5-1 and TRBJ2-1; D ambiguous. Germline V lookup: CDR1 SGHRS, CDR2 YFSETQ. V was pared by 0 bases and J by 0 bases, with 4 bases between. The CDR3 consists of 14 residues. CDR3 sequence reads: CASSLGSSYNEQFF. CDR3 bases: TGCGCCAGCAGCTTGGGTAGCTCCTACAATGAGCAGTTCTTC.

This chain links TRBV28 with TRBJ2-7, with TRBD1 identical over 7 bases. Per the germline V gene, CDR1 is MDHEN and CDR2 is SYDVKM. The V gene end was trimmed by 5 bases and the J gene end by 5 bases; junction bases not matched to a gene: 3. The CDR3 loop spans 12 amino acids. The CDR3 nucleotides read TGTGCCAGCAGTCAGACAGGGCACGAGCAGTACTTC. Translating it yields CASSQTGHEQYF.

CDR3 nucleotide sequence: TGTGCCAGCAGTTTGGGCAACCAAGAGACCCAGTACTTC. Translation gives CASSLGNQETQYF. The V call is TRBV27, the J call TRBJ2-5; D gene uncertain. Germline CDR1 is MNHEY and CDR2 is SMNVEV (reference sequence). Trimming took off 3 bases at V and 0 bases at J, with 5 bases between the two ends. The CDR3 contains 13 residues.

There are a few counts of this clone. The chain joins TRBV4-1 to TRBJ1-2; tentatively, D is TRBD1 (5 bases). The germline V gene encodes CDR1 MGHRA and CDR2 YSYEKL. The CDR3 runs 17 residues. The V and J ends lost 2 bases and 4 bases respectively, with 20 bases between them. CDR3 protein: CASSQIVRGGGIYGYTF. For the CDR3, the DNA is TGCGCCAGCAGCCAAATAGTCCGGGGGGGAGGGATCTATGGCTACACCTTC.

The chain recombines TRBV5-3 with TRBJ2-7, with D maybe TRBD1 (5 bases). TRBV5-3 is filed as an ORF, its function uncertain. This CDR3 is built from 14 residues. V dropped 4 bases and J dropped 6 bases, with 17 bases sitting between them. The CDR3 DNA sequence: TGTGCCAGAAGCCCGGTCCGGACATTACCCGAGCAGTACTTC. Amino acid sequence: CARSPVRTLPEQYF.

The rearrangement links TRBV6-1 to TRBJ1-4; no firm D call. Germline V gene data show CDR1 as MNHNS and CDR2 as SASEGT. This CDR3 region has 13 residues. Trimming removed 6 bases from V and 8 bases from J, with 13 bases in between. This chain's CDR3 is CASSRTEGEKLFF. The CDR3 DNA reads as TGTGCCAGCAGCAGGACCGAGGGAGAAAAACTGTTTTTT.

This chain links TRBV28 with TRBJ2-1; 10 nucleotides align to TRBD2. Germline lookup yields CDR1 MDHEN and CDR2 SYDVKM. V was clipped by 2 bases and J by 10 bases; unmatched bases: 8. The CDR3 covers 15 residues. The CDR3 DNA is TGTGCCAGCAGTTTACAGAGCGGGAGGGCCTGGGAGCAGTTCTTC. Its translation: CASSLQSGRAWEQFF.

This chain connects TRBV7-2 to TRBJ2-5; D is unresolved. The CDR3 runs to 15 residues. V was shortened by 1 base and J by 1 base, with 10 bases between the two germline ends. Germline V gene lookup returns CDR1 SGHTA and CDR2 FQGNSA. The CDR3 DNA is TGTGCCAGCAGCTTAGAGGCGGCAGCCCAAGAGACCCAGTACTTC. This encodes CASSLEAAAQETQYF.

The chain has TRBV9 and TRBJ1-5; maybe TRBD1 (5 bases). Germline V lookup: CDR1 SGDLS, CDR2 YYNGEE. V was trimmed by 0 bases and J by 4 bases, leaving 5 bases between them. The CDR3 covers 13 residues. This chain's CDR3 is CASSVAGNQPQHF. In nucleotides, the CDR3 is TGTGCCAGCAGCGTAGCAGGGAATCAGCCCCAGCATTTT.

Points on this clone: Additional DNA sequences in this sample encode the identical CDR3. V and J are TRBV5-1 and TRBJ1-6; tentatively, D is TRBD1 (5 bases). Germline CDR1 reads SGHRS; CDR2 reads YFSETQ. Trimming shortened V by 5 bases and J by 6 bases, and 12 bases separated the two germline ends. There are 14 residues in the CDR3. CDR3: CASRQDSINSPLHF. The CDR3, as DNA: TGCGCCAGCAGGCAAGACAGCATTAATTCACCCCTCCACTTT.

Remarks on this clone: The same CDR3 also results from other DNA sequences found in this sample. CDR3: CASSIGAGATDTQYF. The CDR3 DNA sequence: TGTGCCAGTAGTATAGGGGCGGGAGCCACAGATACGCAGTATTTT. This rearrangement joins TRBV19 to TRBJ2-3, with TRBD2 identical over 7 bases. Germline V gene data show CDR1 as LNHDA and CDR2 as SQIVND (reference sequence). Trimming at V came to 1 base and at J to 2 bases, leaving 3 bases not matched to a gene. The CDR3 covers 15 residues. Full variable domain (outside the CDR3, taken from reference TRBV19 and TRBJ2-3): DGGITQSPKYLFRKEGQNVTLSCEQNLNHDAMYWYRQDPGQGLRLIYYSQIVNDFQKGDIAEGYSVSREKKESFPLTVTSAQKNPTAFYLCASSIGAGATDTQYFGPGTRLTVL.